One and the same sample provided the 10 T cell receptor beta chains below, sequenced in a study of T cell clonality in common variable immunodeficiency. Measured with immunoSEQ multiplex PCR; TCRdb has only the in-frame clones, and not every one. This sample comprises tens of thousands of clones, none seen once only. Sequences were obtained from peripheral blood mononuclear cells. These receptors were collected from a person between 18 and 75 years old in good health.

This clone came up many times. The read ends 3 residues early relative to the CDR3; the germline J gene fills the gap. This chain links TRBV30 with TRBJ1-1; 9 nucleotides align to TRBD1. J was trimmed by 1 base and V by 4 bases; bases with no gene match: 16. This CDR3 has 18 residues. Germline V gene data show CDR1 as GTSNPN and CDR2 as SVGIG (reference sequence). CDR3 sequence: CAWKPGTGHKRWNTEAFF. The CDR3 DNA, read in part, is TGTGCCTGGAAACCAGGGACAGGGCACAAAAGGTGGAACACTGAA.

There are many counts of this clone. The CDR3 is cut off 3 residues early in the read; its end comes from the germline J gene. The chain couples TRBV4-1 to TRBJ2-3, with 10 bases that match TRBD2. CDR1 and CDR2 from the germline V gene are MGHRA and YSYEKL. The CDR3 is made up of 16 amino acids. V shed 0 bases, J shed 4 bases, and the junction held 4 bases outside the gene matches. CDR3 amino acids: CASSQDPSGGADTQYF. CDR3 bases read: TGCGCCAGCAGCCAAGATCCTAGCGGGGGCGCAGATACG.

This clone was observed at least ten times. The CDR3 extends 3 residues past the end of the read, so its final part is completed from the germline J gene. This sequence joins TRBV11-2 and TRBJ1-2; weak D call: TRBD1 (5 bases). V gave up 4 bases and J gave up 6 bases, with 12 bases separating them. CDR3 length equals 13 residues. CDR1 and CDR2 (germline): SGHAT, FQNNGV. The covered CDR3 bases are TGTGCCAGCAGCTCCCATTTCAGGGATGGC. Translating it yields CASSSHFRDG. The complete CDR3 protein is CASSSHFRDGYTF.

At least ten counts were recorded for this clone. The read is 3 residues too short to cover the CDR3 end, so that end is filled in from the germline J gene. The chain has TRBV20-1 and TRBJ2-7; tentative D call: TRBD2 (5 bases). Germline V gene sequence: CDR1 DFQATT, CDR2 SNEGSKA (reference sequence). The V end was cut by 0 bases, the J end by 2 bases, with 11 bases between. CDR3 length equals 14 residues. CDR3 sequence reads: CSARDRAGAYEQYF. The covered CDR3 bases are TGCAGTGCTAGAGATAGGGCGGGTGCCTACGAG.

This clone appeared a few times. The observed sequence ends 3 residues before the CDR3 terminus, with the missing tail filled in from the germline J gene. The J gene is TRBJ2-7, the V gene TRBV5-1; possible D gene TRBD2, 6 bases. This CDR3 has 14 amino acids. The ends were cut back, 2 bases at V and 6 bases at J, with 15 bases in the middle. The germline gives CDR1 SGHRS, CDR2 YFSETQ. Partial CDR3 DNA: TGCGCCAGCAGCTTAGGAGGGGCTGGAAGCGAG. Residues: CASSLGGAGSE. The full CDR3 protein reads CASSLGGAGSEQYF.

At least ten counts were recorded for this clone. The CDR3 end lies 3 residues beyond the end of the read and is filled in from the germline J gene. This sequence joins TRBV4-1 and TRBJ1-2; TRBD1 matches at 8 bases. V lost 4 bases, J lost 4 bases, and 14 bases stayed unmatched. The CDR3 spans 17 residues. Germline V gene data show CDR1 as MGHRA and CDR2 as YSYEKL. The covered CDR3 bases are TGCGCCAGCAGCCCCGGCTGGGCAGGGGGCTGGGGCTATGGC. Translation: CASSPGWAGGWGYG. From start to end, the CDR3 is CASSPGWAGGWGYGYTF.

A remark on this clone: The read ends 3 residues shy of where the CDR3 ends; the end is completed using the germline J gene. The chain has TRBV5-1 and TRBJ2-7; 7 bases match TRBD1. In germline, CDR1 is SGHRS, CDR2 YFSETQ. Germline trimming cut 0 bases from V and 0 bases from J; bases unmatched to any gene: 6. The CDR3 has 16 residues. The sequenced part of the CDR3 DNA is TGCGCCAGCAGCTTGGACCGGGACAGTACCTCCTACGAG. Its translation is CASSLDRDSTSYE. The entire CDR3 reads CASSLDRDSTSYEQYF.

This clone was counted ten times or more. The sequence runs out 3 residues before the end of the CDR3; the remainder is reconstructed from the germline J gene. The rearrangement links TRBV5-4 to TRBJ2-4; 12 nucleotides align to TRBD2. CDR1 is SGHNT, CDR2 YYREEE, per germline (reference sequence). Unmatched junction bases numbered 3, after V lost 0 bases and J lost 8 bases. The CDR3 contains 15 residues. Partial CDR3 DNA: TGTGCCAGCAGCTTGGGGACTAGCGGGATGTACATT. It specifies CASSLGTSGMYI. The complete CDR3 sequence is CASSLGTSGMYIQYF.

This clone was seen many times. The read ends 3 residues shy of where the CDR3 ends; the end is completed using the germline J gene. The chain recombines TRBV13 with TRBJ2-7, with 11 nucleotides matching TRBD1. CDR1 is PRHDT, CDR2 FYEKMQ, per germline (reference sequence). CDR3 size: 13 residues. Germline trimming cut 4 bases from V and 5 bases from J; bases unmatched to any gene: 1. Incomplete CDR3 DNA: TGTGCCAGCAGCTGGGGACAGGGGGACGAG. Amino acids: CASSWGQGDE. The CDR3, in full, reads CASSWGQGDEQYF.

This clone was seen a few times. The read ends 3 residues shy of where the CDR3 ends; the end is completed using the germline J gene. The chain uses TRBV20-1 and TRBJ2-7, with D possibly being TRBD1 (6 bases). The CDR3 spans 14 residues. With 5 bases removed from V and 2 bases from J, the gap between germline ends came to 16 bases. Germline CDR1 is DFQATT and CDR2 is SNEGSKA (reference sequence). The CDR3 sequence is CSAPRQVATYEQYF. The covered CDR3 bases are TGCAGTGCTCCACGACAGGTAGCCACCTACGAG.